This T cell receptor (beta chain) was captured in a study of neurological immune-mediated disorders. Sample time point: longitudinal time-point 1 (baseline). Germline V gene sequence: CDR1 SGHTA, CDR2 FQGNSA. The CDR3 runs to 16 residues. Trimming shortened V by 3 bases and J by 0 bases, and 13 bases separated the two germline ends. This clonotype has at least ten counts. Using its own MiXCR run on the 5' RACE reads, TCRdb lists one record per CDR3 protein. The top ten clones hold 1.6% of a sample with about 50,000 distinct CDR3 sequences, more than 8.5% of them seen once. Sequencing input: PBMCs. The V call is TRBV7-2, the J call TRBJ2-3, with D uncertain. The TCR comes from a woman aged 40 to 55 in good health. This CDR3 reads CASSFGIQTSTDTQYF. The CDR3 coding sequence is TGTGCCAGCAGCTTTGGGATACAAACTAGCACAGATACGCAGTATTTT.